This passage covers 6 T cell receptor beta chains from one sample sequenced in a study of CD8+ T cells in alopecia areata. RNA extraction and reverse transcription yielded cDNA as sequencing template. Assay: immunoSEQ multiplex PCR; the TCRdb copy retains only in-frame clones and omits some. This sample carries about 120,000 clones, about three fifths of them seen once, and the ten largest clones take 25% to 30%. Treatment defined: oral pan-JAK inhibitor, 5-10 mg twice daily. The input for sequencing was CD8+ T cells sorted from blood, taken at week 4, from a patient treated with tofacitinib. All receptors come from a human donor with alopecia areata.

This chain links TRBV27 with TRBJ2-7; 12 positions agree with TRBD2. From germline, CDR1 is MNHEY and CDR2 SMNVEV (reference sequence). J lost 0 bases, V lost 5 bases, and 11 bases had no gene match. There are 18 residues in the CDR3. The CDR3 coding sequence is TGTGCCAGCAGTACCACTAGCGGGGGGCACCCTAGCTCCTACGAGCAGTACTTC. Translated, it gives CASSTTSGGHPSSYEQYF.

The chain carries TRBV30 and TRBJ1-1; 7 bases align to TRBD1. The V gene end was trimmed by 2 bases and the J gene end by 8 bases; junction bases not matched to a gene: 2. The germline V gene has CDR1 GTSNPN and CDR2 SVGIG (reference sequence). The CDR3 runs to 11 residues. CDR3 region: CAWSLDREAFF. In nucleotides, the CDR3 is TGTGCCTGGAGTTTGGACAGGGAAGCTTTCTTT.

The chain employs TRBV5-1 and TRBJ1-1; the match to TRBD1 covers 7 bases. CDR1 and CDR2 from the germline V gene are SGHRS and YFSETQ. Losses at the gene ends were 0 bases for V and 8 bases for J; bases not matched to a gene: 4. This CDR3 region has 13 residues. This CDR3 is CASSLERTGEAFF. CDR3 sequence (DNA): TGCGCCAGCAGCTTGGAGAGGACAGGCGAAGCTTTCTTT.

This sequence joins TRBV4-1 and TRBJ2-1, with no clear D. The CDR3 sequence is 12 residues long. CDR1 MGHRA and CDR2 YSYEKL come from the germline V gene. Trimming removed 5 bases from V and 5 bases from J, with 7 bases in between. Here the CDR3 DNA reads TGCGCCAGCAGCTCCCCAAACAATGAGCAGTTCTTC. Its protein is CASSSPNNEQFF.

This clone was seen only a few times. The CDR3 loop reads CASGPGTYNEQFF. The DNA of the CDR3 is TGCGCCAGCGGACCCGGAACCTACAATGAGCAGTTCTTC. The rearrangement uses TRBV4-1 and TRBJ2-1; D is unresolved. The V end was cut by 8 bases, the J end by 2 bases, with 10 bases between. Per the germline V gene, CDR1 is MGHRA and CDR2 is YSYEKL. This CDR3 region has 13 residues.

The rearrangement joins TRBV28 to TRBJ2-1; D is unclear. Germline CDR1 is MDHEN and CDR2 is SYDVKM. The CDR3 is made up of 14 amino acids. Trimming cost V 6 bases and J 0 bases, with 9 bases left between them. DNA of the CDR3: TGTGCCAGCAGGGGTCGAAGCTCCTACAATGAGCAGTTCTTC. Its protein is CASRGRSSYNEQFF.